Below, 5 T cell receptor beta chains from the same sample are listed, as sequenced in a study of CD8+ T cells in alopecia areata. Noted treatment: oral pan-JAK inhibitor, 5-10 mg twice daily. Following RNA extraction, reverse transcription yielded cDNA that acted as the sequencing template. The repertoire was sequenced with immunoSEQ multiplex PCR; TCRdb's copy has only in-frame clones and lacks some. The profile shows approximately 210,000 clones, approximately 60% of them singletons. The sample in question was CD4+ T cells sorted from blood, obtained at week 4, from a patient treated with tofacitinib. These receptors were collected from a human donor with alopecia areata.

The V gene is TRBV30, the J gene TRBJ1-2; D not resolved. This CDR3 spans 12 amino acids. The germline gives CDR1 GTSNPN, CDR2 SVGIG (reference sequence). Trimming shortened V by 4 bases and J by 3 bases, and 9 bases separated the two germline ends. The DNA for the CDR3 is TGTGCCTGGACCACCCGTGACTATGGCTACACCTTC. Translating gives CAWTTRDYGYTF.

V and J are TRBV29-1 and TRBJ2-4; 9 nucleotides line up with TRBD1. Germline CDR1 SQVTM, CDR2 ANQGSEA. CDR3 length equals 14 residues. J gave up 9 bases and V 1 base, and 7 bases lay outside the gene matches. The CDR3 sequence: CSVEVRQGGRIQYF. CDR3 DNA: TGCAGCGTTGAAGTTCGACAGGGGGGCCGCATTCAGTACTTC.

CDR3 coding DNA: TGTGCCAGCAGCTCCGGGACTTCTGTTAGCAATCAGCCCCAGCATTTT. Its protein is CASSSGTSVSNQPQHF. J is TRBJ1-5 and V is TRBV7-9; tentative D call: TRBD1 (5 bases). The CDR3 is 16 residues long. CDR1 and CDR2 from the germline V gene are SEHNR and FQNEAQ (reference sequence). The V gene lost 4 bases and the J gene lost 0 bases, with 13 bases spanning the gap.

This clone was seen a handful of times. Different DNA sequences within this sample yield the same CDR3. The chain is built from TRBV7-9 and TRBJ2-6; D gene unclear. With 0 bases removed from V and 4 bases from J, the gap between germline ends came to 1 base. This CDR3 has 13 amino acids. Per the germline V gene, CDR1 is SEHNR and CDR2 is FQNEAQ (reference sequence). CDR3 amino acids: CASSLAGANVLTF. For the CDR3, the DNA is TGTGCCAGCAGCTTAGCCGGGGCCAACGTCCTGACTTTC.

The rearrangement links TRBV4-2 to TRBJ1-2; D unclear. V gave up 0 bases and J gave up 14 bases, with 13 bases separating them. The germline V gene encodes CDR1 LGHNA and CDR2 YNFKEQ. This CDR3 comprises 12 residues. The CDR3 region is CASSQDIGVGTF. CDR3 nucleotides: TGTGCCAGCAGCCAAGATATCGGGGTAGGGACCTTC.